This TCR beta chain came from a study of blood T cell repertoires in COVID-19. The method was immunoSEQ multiplex PCR; TCRdb's version includes in-frame clones alone and lacks a portion of them. The sample lists approximately 70,000 clones; around 87% were seen once. The CDR3 runs 13 residues. The V and J ends lost 5 bases and 6 bases respectively, with 11 bases between them. Germline values: CDR1 SGHTA, CDR2 FQGTGA. This TCR derives from a man aged 65-85 years with active COVID-19. The J gene is TRBJ2-1, the V gene TRBV7-3; unclear D gene. Sample: peripheral blood. The CDR3 bases are TGTGCCAGCAGCCCCGCGGCAGCCAATGAGCAGTTCTTC. The encoded protein is CASSPAAANEQFF. The variable domain in full, completed from reference TRBV7-3 and TRBJ2-1, reads GAGVSQTPSNKVTEKGKYVELRCDPISGHTALYWYRQSLGQGPEFLIYFQGTGAADDSGLPNDRFFAVRPEGSVSTLKIQRTERGDSAVYLCASSPAAANEQFFGPGTRLTVL.